This TCR beta chain was found in a study of blood T cell repertoires in COVID-19. Repertoires were generated with immunoSEQ multiplex PCR, while TCRdb's copy carries only in-frame clones and drops some. The sample includes approximately 200,000 clones, roughly 80% seen only once; the top ten take more than 2.5%. Germline CDR1 is WSHSY and CDR2 is SAAADI. V gave up 2 bases and J gave up 7 bases, with 15 bases separating them. The CDR3 contains 16 residues. The sample was PBMCs or T cells enriched from blood (not recorded which). The TCR was taken from a woman aged 25 to 45 who had recovered from COVID-19. The chain links TRBV10-2 to TRBJ1-6; weak D call: TRBD1 (5 bases). The chain's CDR3 is CASSEQVGARNSPLHF. Here the CDR3 DNA reads TGCGCCAGCAGTGAGCAAGTTGGGGCGAGGAATTCACCCCTCCACTTT.